This record looks at one TCR beta chain sequence and its context. Its specificity is not known. Cultured CD4+ T cells had their DNA profiled by the Oncomine TCR Beta short-read assay. TCRdb itself ran the PCR reads through MiXCR, one entry per CDR3 protein. The sample has over 20,000 distinct CDR3 sequences, about half seen once. The data stem from a study of vaccination and CD4 T cells after COVID-19. Turning to the study itself: The convalescents included six males and four females, and among them two were Hispanic while seven were Caucasian. Overlapping spike pools from SARS-CoV-2 and HCoV-NL63, HCoV-OC43 and HCoV-229E served as culture stimuli.

General study points: A median of around 86% of reactive clones, in convalescent patients, became evident only post-vaccination.

Per the germline V gene, CDR1 is SEHNR and CDR2 is FQNEAQ (reference sequence). This CDR3 spans 13 amino acids. V was clipped by 0 bases and J by 8 bases, with 10 bases between them. Noted treatment: approximately nine-day PBMC culture with coronavirus spike peptide pools or control peptides (ViraFEST assay). TCR sequencing followed the expansion of antigen-specific T cells with peptide pools in ViraFEST. The clonotype originates from a human donor who had recovered from COVID-19. Material: CD4+ T cells from blood, cultured in vitro. The chain employs TRBV7-9 and TRBJ1-2; TRBD1 might be the D (5 bases). CDR3 DNA: TGTGCCAGCAGCTTAGCGGGGACCGCCGGCTACACCTTC. The encoded protein is CASSLAGTAGYTF.